One and the same sample provided the 24 T cell receptor beta chains below, sequenced in a study of T cell responses to AZD1222 COVID-19 vaccine. Some clones are missing from TCRdb's copy, which holds only in-frame ones; the method was immunoSEQ multiplex PCR. The table lists 150,000 to 200,000 clones, approximately 90% of them singletons. Sequencing was performed on peripheral blood, taken 28 days after the second AZD1222 dose. These receptors all come from an adult who received the AZD1222 COVID-19 vaccine.

This chain uses TRBV7-8 with TRBJ2-7; the match to TRBD1 covers 9 bases. This CDR3 spans 15 amino acids. V was clipped by 1 base and J by 4 bases; unmatched bases: 5. CDR1 SGHVS and CDR2 FQNEAQ come from the germline V gene. The CDR3 sequence is CASSLGGQGTYEQYF. CDR3 DNA: TGTGCCAGCAGCTTAGGGGGACAGGGAACTTACGAGCAGTACTTC.

The chain links TRBV4-3 to TRBJ2-5, with D maybe TRBD2 (5 bases). This CDR3 has 15 amino acids. Germline-derived CDR1 and CDR2 are LGHNA and YSLEER. V lost 0 bases and J lost 1, with 9 bases in between. The CDR3 bases are TGCGCCAGCAGCCAAGATCCACTAGGCCAAGAGACCCAGTACTTC. Its translation: CASSQDPLGQETQYF.

V is TRBV3-1 (or the pseudogene TRBV3-2) and J is TRBJ2-5, with D hard to call. The germline CDR1 and CDR2 sequences are LGHDT and YNNKEL (reference sequence). The CDR3 loop spans 14 amino acids. The V end lost 4 bases, the J end lost 5 bases, and 14 bases lay between the germline ends. CDR3 residues: CASSLGPARETQYF. CDR3 DNA: TGTGCCAGCAGCCTAGGTCCAGCCCGGGAGACCCAGTACTTC.

The chain joins TRBV2 to TRBJ1-4; 8 bases are a match to TRBD1. V trimming: 1 base; J trimming: 8 bases; junction bases outside the gene matches: 15. The CDR3 length is 18 residues. Germline CDR1 is SNHLY and CDR2 is FYNNEI. As DNA, the CDR3 is TGTGCCAGCAGTGAAGGAGTTTTGGACAGGGCGGTTTTCGAAAAACTGTTTTTT. Translation gives CASSEGVLDRAVFEKLFF.

The chain carries TRBV7-9 and TRBJ2-7, with D possibly called TRBD1 or TRBD2 (5 bases each). This CDR3 comprises 17 residues. The germline V gene encodes CDR1 SEHNR and CDR2 FQNEAQ (reference sequence). With 5 bases removed from V and 3 bases from J, the gap between germline ends came to 23 bases. CDR3 region: CASSPPFRQGVVYEQYF. The DNA of the CDR3 is TGTGCCAGCAGCCCCCCCTTTCGGCAGGGAGTGGTCTACGAGCAGTACTTC.

V and J are TRBV28 and TRBJ2-5; D may be TRBD2 (6 bases). The CDR3 runs 12 residues. Germline V CDR1 and CDR2: MDHEN, SYDVKM. V was shortened by 8 bases and J by 9 bases, with 16 bases between the two germline ends. CDR3 region: CASARPSGAQYF. CDR3 nucleotides: TGTGCCAGCGCAAGACCCTCGGGGGCCCAGTACTTC.

The chain has TRBV18 and TRBJ1-2; 10 nucleotides match TRBD1. V was pared by 4 bases and J by 6 bases, with 11 bases of the junction left unmatched. The CDR3 covers 16 residues. Germline CDR1 and CDR2: KGHSH and LQKENI. The CDR3 nucleotides read TGTGCCAGCTCACTCATTAATGCCGGGACAGGGGATGGCTACACCTTC. It specifies CASSLINAGTGDGYTF.

This clone was picked up one time. This chain links TRBV6-5 with TRBJ1-6; a weak D match, TRBD1 (5 bases). The CDR3 is made up of 14 amino acids. The germline V gene encodes CDR1 MNHEY and CDR2 SVGAGI. Trimming removed 5 bases from V and 1 base from J, with 6 bases in between. The CDR3 is CASSRGSYNSPLHF. The CDR3 nucleotides read TGTGCCAGCAGTCGGGGGTCCTATAATTCACCCCTCCACTTT.

This rearrangement joins TRBV4-1 to TRBJ1-2, with D tentatively TRBD1 (5 bases). Trimming took off 0 bases at V and 5 bases at J, with 13 bases between the two ends. Germline V gene sequence: CDR1 MGHRA, CDR2 YSYEKL. The CDR3 length is 15 residues. CDR3 sequence: CASSQEEGRQYGYTF. The CDR3 region has the DNA TGCGCCAGCAGCCAAGAAGAGGGGAGACAGTATGGCTACACCTTC.

The rearrangement uses TRBV5-1 and TRBJ1-4; possibly TRBD1 for D (6 bases). With 4 bases removed from V and 4 bases from J, the gap between germline ends came to 11 bases. The CDR3 has 14 residues. The V gene's germline CDR1 is SGHRS and CDR2 YFSETQ. The CDR3 bases are TGCGCCAGCAGCAAGGACAGTAGTAATGAAAAACTGTTTTTT. It yields the protein CASSKDSSNEKLFF. Using reference TRBV5-1 and TRBJ1-4 for the parts outside the CDR3, the full variable domain is KAGVTQTPRYLIKTRGQQVTLSCSPISGHRSVSWYQQTPGQGLQFLFEYFSETQRNKGNFPGRFSGRQFSNSRSEMNVSTLELGDSALYLCASSKDSSNEKLFFGSGTQLSVL.

This chain connects TRBV25-1 to TRBJ2-5, with no clear D. This CDR3 is 15 amino acids long. Germline values: CDR1 MGHDK, CDR2 SYGVNS. Trimming cost V 4 bases and J 5 bases, with 17 bases left between them. This CDR3 reads CASSGAWPLDETQYF. The CDR3, as DNA: TGTGCCAGCAGTGGAGCATGGCCTTTGGATGAGACCCAGTACTTC.

The DNA for the CDR3 is TGTGCCACCAGCAGCGGACAGATTTATAGCAATCAGCCCCAGCATTTT. Translation gives CATSSGQIYSNQPQHF. V gene TRBV15 combines with J gene TRBJ1-5; possible D gene TRBD1, 6 bases. Between the trimmed V and J ends, which lost 3 bases and 0 bases, there was a span of 12 bases. The CDR3 sequence is 16 residues long. Germline V lookup: CDR1 LNHNV, CDR2 YYDKDF (reference sequence).

The CDR3 nucleotides are TGTGCCAGCAGCTTAGGCCCACAGGGGCATGACACCGGGGAGCTGTTTTTT. This encodes CASSLGPQGHDTGELFF. The chain carries TRBV13 and TRBJ2-2; 7 bases are shared with TRBD1. Germline CDR1 PRHDT, CDR2 FYEKMQ (reference sequence). The length of the CDR3 is 17 residues. J gave up 3 bases and V 0 bases, and 7 bases lay outside the gene matches.

This clone showed up just a few times. The V call is TRBV28, the J call TRBJ1-2, with D perhaps TRBD1 (6 bases). CDR3 length: 16 residues. V lost 2 bases to trimming and J lost 0 bases, with 13 bases between them. The germline gives CDR1 MDHEN, CDR2 SYDVKM. The CDR3 is CASSLTRQDTNYGYTF. CDR3 nucleotides: TGTGCCAGCAGTTTAACTCGACAGGATACTAACTATGGCTACACCTTC.

A note on this clone: The same CDR3 can be traced to other DNA sequences in this sample. The CDR3 here is CASSPGQGGEKLFF. The CDR3 DNA follows: TGCGCCAGCAGCCCTGGACAGGGAGGTGAAAAACTGTTTTTT. The rearrangement links TRBV5-1 to TRBJ1-4; 8 bases map to TRBD1. The V and J ends lost 4 bases and 7 bases, in that order; junction bases with no gene match: 6. The CDR3 length is 14 residues. Germline CDR1 SGHRS, CDR2 YFSETQ.

The rearrangement links TRBV5-6 to TRBJ2-2; D is uncertain. CDR3 length: 15 amino acids. Germline V lookup: CDR1 SGHDT, CDR2 YYEEEE. V was shortened by 4 bases and J by 2 bases, with 12 bases between the two germline ends. CDR3 sequence: CASSQTERNTGELFF. In DNA form, the CDR3 reads TGTGCCAGCAGCCAAACTGAACGAAACACCGGGGAGCTGTTTTTT.

The rearrangement links TRBV4-3 to TRBJ1-5; D gene unclear. The V gene's germline CDR1 is LGHNA and CDR2 YSLEER. There are 13 residues in the CDR3. Trimming took off 2 bases at V and 2 bases at J, with 4 bases between the two ends. CDR3 nucleotide sequence: TGCGCCAGCAGCCAAACGGGCAATCAGCCCCAGCATTTT. It codes for CASSQTGNQPQHF.

CDR3 sequence: CASSLRGVTDTQYF. CDR3 nucleotide sequence: TGTGCCAGCAGCTTACGGGGGGTCACAGATACGCAGTATTTT. The gene calls are TRBV7-3 and TRBJ2-3; 7 positions agree with TRBD2. The CDR3 runs 14 residues. The V gene end was trimmed by 2 bases and the J gene end by 2 bases; junction bases not matched to a gene: 1. Germline assignment: CDR1 SGHTA and CDR2 FQGTGA. Complete variable domain (other parts from reference TRBV7-3 and TRBJ2-3): GAGVSQTPSNKVTEKGKYVELRCDPISGHTALYWYRQSLGQGPEFLIYFQGTGAADDSGLPNDRFFAVRPEGSVSTLKIQRTERGDSAVYLCASSLRGVTDTQYFGPGTRLTVL.

This chain links TRBV19 with TRBJ1-2; a weak D match, TRBD1 (6 bases). The CDR3 is 14 residues long. Trimming pared 5 bases from V and 3 bases from J, leaving 13 bases between. Germline loops: CDR1 LNHDA, CDR2 SQIVND (reference sequence). CDR3 sequence reads: CASSPGGGDYGYTF. As DNA, the CDR3 is TGTGCCAGTAGTCCCGGTGGGGGCGACTATGGCTACACCTTC.

This clone appeared a single time. The CDR3 protein is CASSIVGGQLYEQYF. The CDR3 bases are TGTGCCAGTAGTATAGTGGGGGGGCAACTCTACGAGCAGTACTTC. The V call is TRBV19, the J call TRBJ2-7; the D gene is possibly TRBD2 (7 bases). The CDR3 has 15 amino acids. CDR1 and CDR2 from the germline V gene are LNHDA and SQIVND (reference sequence). V was shortened by 1 base and J by 3 bases, with 13 bases between the two germline ends.

In its sample, this clone was seen once. The chain links TRBV6-2 or TRBV6-3 to TRBJ2-7, with TRBD1 identical over 9 bases. The germline V gene has CDR1 MNHEY and CDR2 SVGEGT. The V gene end was trimmed by 4 bases and the J gene end by 5 bases; junction bases not matched to a gene: 15. CDR3 length: 17 amino acids. The CDR3 protein is CASSSSVHRGRFDEQYF. The CDR3 DNA is TGTGCCAGCAGTTCCTCCGTCCACAGGGGGCGGTTCGACGAGCAGTACTTC.

The genes are TRBV12-3 or TRBV12-4 and TRBJ1-1; no reliable D call. V shed 6 bases and J shed 8 bases, with 13 bases lying between them. The CDR3 length is 12 residues. The CDR3 loop is CASSSLTREAFF. In DNA, the CDR3 is TGTGCCAGCAGCTCCTTGACTCGAGAAGCTTTCTTT.

This chain connects TRBV3-1 (or the pseudogene TRBV3-2) to TRBJ2-1; no clear D. In germline, CDR1 is LGHDT, CDR2 YNNKEL (reference sequence). This CDR3 has 15 amino acids. Trimming left V 1 base short and J 5 bases short, with 12 bases between. Here the CDR3 DNA reads TGTGCCAGCAGCCAAGGGAAAACTACTCACAATGAGCAGTTCTTC. This translates into CASSQGKTTHNEQFF.

The chain uses TRBV18 and TRBJ1-1; 9 positions match TRBD1. J lost 4 bases, V lost 2 bases, and 5 bases had no gene match. Germline loops: CDR1 KGHSH, CDR2 LQKENI. CDR3 length: 15 amino acids. Written as DNA, the CDR3 is TGTGCCAGCTCACCAATCTTGGACAGGGGCACTGAAGCTTTCTTT. This codes for CASSPILDRGTEAFF.